The clone carrying this T cell receptor (beta chain) has more than one count but fewer than ten. Through a sample-barcoded 5' primer and a J-beta primer mix, a second PCR was run for 7 to 11 cycles. Each CDR3 protein gets one entry after TCRdb re-called the 5' RACE reads with MiXCR. This table has 1,500,000 or so distinct CDR3 sequences, 42% appearing once. This specimen comes from a study of blood T cells in healthy people across ages. Trimming stripped 1 base from V and 0 bases from J, with 6 bases between. This CDR3 region has 15 residues. The germline V gene encodes CDR1 MNHEY and CDR2 SMNVEV (reference sequence).

The genes are TRBV27 and TRBJ1-4, with a weak D call TRBD1 (5 bases). The specimen sequenced was blood. The sequence came from a woman aged 18-30 years in good health. CDR3 region: CASSLWGATNEKLFF. In DNA, the CDR3 is TGTGCCAGCAGTTTATGGGGCGCAACTAATGAAAAACTGTTTTTT.